The clone carrying this T cell receptor beta chain occurred many times. The entry originates in a study of early T cells in non-severe SARS-CoV-2 infection. This CDR3 spans 16 amino acids. Trimming removed 4 bases from V and 4 bases from J; junction bases left unmatched: 10. Germline V gives CDR1 SEHNR, CDR2 FQNEAQ (reference sequence). TCRdb re-derived calls from the 5' RACE reads in MiXCR, one entry per CDR3 protein. Of tens of thousands of distinct CDR3 sequences in the sample, roughly an eighth were seen once. This receptor was taken from an adult who was a healthcare worker with PCR-confirmed SARS-CoV-2 infection or an uninfected control (not recorded which). J is TRBJ1-2 and V is TRBV7-9; TRBD1 agrees at 9 bases. The sample was whole blood. The CDR3 loop reads CASSSWTGEEGYGYTF. DNA of the CDR3: TGTGCCAGCAGCTCCTGGACAGGGGAAGAAGGCTATGGCTACACCTTC.